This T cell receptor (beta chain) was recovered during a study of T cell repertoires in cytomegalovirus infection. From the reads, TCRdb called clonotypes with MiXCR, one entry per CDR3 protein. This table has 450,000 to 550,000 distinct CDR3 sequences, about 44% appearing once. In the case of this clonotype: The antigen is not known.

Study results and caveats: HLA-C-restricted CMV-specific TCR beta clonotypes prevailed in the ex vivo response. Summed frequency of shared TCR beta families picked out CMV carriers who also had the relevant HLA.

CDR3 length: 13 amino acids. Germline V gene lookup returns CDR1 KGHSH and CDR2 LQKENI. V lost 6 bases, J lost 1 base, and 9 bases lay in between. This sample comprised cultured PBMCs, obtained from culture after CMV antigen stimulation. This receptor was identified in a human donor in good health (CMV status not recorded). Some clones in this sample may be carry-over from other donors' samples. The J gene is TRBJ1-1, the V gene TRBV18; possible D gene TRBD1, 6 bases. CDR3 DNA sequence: TGTGCCAGCTCGAAGGGACAGAACACTGAAGCTTTCTTT. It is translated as CASSKGQNTEAFF.